Given below is one TCR beta chain in context. What it recognizes is unknown. Aged about 6 to 100, donors were systemically healthy Caucasians from Russia. This record comes from a study of blood T cells in healthy people across ages. Points from the study as a whole: Higher diversity and more naive CD4+ cells were features of long-lived donors, compared to aged donors. Shifts in expanded clonotypes may have been confounded by donor CMV status, which was unknown.

Using a J-beta primer mix together with a sample-barcoded 5' primer, a second PCR was run for roughly 7 to 11 cycles. TCRdb redid the calling of the 5' RACE reads with MiXCR, one entry per CDR3 protein. The data contain fewer than 750,000 distinct CDR3 sequences, about 50% of them seen just once; the ten biggest clones take up approximately 13%. This TCR came from a woman of 80 years or more in good health. Sequenced sample: blood.

The CDR3 loop is CASREYGGGYTF. DNA for the CDR3: TGTGCCAGCAGGGAGTACGGAGGAGGCTACACCTTC. The chain uses TRBV6-1 and TRBJ1-2; D is unclear. Trimming stripped 6 bases from V and 8 bases from J, with 13 bases between. This CDR3 comprises 12 residues. Germline V gives CDR1 MNHNS, CDR2 SASEGT.